One and the same sample provided the 27 T cell receptor beta chains below, sequenced in a study of patients and donors after allogeneic stem cell transplantation. Via MiXCR, TCRdb re-called the RT-PCR reads, giving one row per CDR3 protein. Of under 200,000 distinct CDR3 sequences in the sample, roughly 31% were seen once. The sequenced material came from blood, either unsorted or a sorted T cell fraction (not recorded which). These receptors were collected from a human donor who was either an allogeneic HSCT recipient or a stem cell or donor lymphocyte infusion donor (not recorded which). It is not recorded whose cells these are; they may come from a transplant donor.

This clonotype was observed a few times. The chain is built from TRBV29-1 and TRBJ2-7, with 9 nucleotides matching TRBD2. Germline V gives CDR1 SQVTM, CDR2 ANQGSEA. Trimming removed 2 bases from V and 2 bases from J; junction bases left unmatched: 1. This CDR3 comprises 13 residues. CDR3 sequence reads: CSVEIAGAYEQYF. The CDR3 region has the DNA TGCAGCGTTGAAATAGCGGGGGCCTACGAGCAGTACTTC.

The V gene is TRBV7-9, the J gene TRBJ2-4, with D possibly TRBD1 on 5 matching bases. V was clipped by 5 bases and J by 0 bases, with 14 bases between them. CDR3 length equals 16 residues. The V gene's germline CDR1 is SEHNR and CDR2 FQNEAQ (reference sequence). The CDR3 sequence is CASSPPVGLAKNIQYF. DNA of the CDR3: TGTGCCAGCAGCCCCCCGGTGGGGCTAGCCAAAAACATTCAGTACTTC.

This clonotype was counted between two and nine times. This sequence joins TRBV20-1 and TRBJ2-1, with D unresolved. Germline loops: CDR1 DFQATT, CDR2 SNEGSKA (reference sequence). V was pared by 3 bases and J by 4 bases, with 13 bases between. The CDR3 consists of 14 residues. Here the CDR3 reads CSASSVSAYNEQFF. DNA of the CDR3: TGCAGTGCTAGTTCCGTTAGTGCTTACAATGAGCAGTTCTTC.

This clonotype was counted once. V and J are TRBV7-3 and TRBJ2-1; D is ambiguous. The CDR3 sequence is 14 residues long. Looked up from germline, CDR1 is SGHTA and CDR2 is FQGTGA. Trimming pared 4 bases from V and 3 bases from J, leaving 10 bases between. The CDR3 nucleotides are TGTGCCAGCAGCTCCGGAAGCTACTACAATGAGCAGTTCTTC. This gives the protein CASSSGSYYNEQFF.

A few counts support this clonotype. This chain connects TRBV7-6 to TRBJ2-3, with TRBD2 identical over 8 bases. Germline assignment: CDR1 SGHVS and CDR2 FNYEAQ. Unmatched junction bases numbered 4, after V lost 5 bases and J lost 0 bases. The CDR3 consists of 15 residues. The CDR3 is CASSIGTSSTDTQYF. The CDR3 DNA is TGTGCCAGCAGCATTGGGACTAGTAGCACAGATACGCAGTATTTT.

This chain connects TRBV12-3 or TRBV12-4 to TRBJ2-3; D gene unclear. V lost 7 bases to trimming and J lost 2 bases, with 7 bases between them. The CDR3 covers 12 residues. The CDR3 here is CASTLSTDTQYF. As DNA, the CDR3 is TGTGCCAGCACCCTCTCCACAGATACGCAGTATTTT.

This clonotype showed up just a few times. V and J are TRBV29-1 and TRBJ2-7, with 7 bases lining up with TRBD1. With 0 bases clipped from V and 2 bases from J, the junction kept 1 base outside the gene matches. From germline, CDR1 is SQVTM and CDR2 ANQGSEA. The CDR3 length is 13 residues. This CDR3 reads CSVEEDRPYEQYF. The CDR3 DNA follows: TGCAGCGTTGAAGAGGACAGGCCCTACGAGCAGTACTTC.

V and J are TRBV3-1 and TRBJ1-2; 10 nucleotides match TRBD1. The trim removed 4 bases at V and 4 bases at J, leaving 6 bases unmatched. CDR1 is LGHDT, CDR2 YNNKEL, per germline (reference sequence). CDR3 size: 15 residues. Here the CDR3 DNA reads TGTGCCAGCAGCCTCTGGAGGGACAGGGGCTATGGCTACACCTTC. It codes for CASSLWRDRGYGYTF.

The chain recombines TRBV3-1 with TRBJ2-1, with a tentative D call TRBD1 (7 bases). V lost 3 bases to trimming and J lost 1 base, with 10 bases between them. This CDR3 region has 15 residues. The germline gives CDR1 LGHDT, CDR2 YNNKEL (reference sequence). CDR3 DNA: TGTGCCAGCAGCCAGCAGGGGGGTTCCTACAATGAGCAGTTCTTC. Protein product: CASSQQGGSYNEQFF.

V usage is TRBV6-5 and J usage is TRBJ2-2, with D hard to call. The CDR3 consists of 12 residues. Germline CDR1 and CDR2: MNHEY and SVGAGI. V was pared by 2 bases and J by 8 bases, with 6 bases between. Here the CDR3 reads CASSYGLGELFF. The DNA for the CDR3 is TGTGCCAGCAGTTACGGCCTGGGGGAGCTGTTTTTT.

The chain carries TRBV10-3 and TRBJ2-4, with unresolved D. The CDR3 has 13 residues. Germline assignment: CDR1 ENHRY and CDR2 SYGVKD. Here the CDR3 DNA reads TGTGCTACTGCGGAGCTAGCCAAAAACATTCAGTACTTC. This gives the protein CATAELAKNIQYF.

The chain couples TRBV7-3 to TRBJ2-1; perhaps TRBD2 as D (6 bases). The V end lost 8 bases, the J end lost 7 bases, and 24 bases lay between the germline ends. The CDR3 contains 16 residues. Germline V gene lookup returns CDR1 SGHTA and CDR2 FQGTGA. The CDR3 sequence: CASSDPGGTLLNEQFF. The CDR3 DNA sequence: TGTGCCAGCTCGGACCCCGGCGGGACTCTTCTTAATGAGCAGTTCTTC.

V usage is TRBV4-2 and J usage is TRBJ1-1; the match to TRBD1 covers 7 bases. Germline values: CDR1 LGHNA, CDR2 YNFKEQ. This CDR3 has 15 amino acids. The V gene end was trimmed by 3 bases and the J gene end by 7 bases; junction bases not matched to a gene: 11. Here the CDR3 DNA reads TGTGCCAGCAGCCAGGGATCCGGCAGGGGGTATGAAGCTTTCTTT. Translated, it gives CASSQGSGRGYEAFF.

This clonotype was counted a few times. The chain recombines TRBV10-3 with TRBJ2-5; possible D gene TRBD2, 6 bases. CDR3 size: 14 residues. V was cut by 4 bases and J by 8 bases, with 17 bases left in between. Germline lookup yields CDR1 ENHRY and CDR2 SYGVKD. CDR3 bases: TGTGCCATCAGTGGGGAGGCGATCCGGTCAACCCAGTACTTC. Translated, it gives CAISGEAIRSTQYF.

This clonotype was counted ten times or more. This rearrangement joins TRBV2 to TRBJ2-1, with 10 bases that match TRBD2. This CDR3 has 17 amino acids. J was trimmed by 6 bases and V by 7 bases; bases with no gene match: 15. CDR1 is SNHLY and CDR2 is FYNNEI in the germline V gene. This chain's CDR3 is CASTSGAGAGGFNEQFF. CDR3 nucleotides: TGTGCCAGCACCTCTGGCGCGGGAGCGGGAGGGTTCAATGAGCAGTTCTTC.

This clonotype was observed a handful of times. The rearrangement links TRBV7-9 to TRBJ1-5; D remains ambiguous. CDR1 is SEHNR and CDR2 is FQNEAQ in the germline V gene (reference sequence). The CDR3 has 13 residues. The V gene lost 5 bases and the J gene lost 6 bases, with 11 bases spanning the gap. The CDR3 DNA reads as TGTGCCAGCAGCCCTTGGAGAGGTCAGCCCCAGCATTTT. Translating gives CASSPWRGQPQHF.

This chain joins TRBV20-1 and TRBJ2-1, with 10 bases that match TRBD2. CDR3 length: 16 residues. Germline CDR1 and CDR2: DFQATT and SNEGSKA (reference sequence). V was pared by 5 bases and J by 8 bases, with 15 bases of the junction left unmatched. CDR3: CSAPTSGTSVMDEQFF. The CDR3 DNA reads as TGCAGTGCTCCAACATCCGGGACTAGCGTAATGGATGAGCAGTTCTTC.

A few counts support this clonotype. The chain has TRBV10-3 and TRBJ1-3, with a weak D call TRBD1 (5 bases). Between the trimmed V and J ends, which lost 7 bases and 4 bases, there was a span of 11 bases. The CDR3 extends over 13 amino acids. Germline assignment: CDR1 ENHRY and CDR2 SYGVKD. Here the CDR3 DNA reads TGTGCCATCACCCAGGGCGTAGGAAACACCATATATTTT. The encoded protein is CAITQGVGNTIYF.

Only a few counts were recorded for this clonotype. The gene calls are TRBV20-1 and TRBJ2-1, with TRBD2 matching 15 bases. CDR3 length equals 18 residues. Germline loops: CDR1 DFQATT, CDR2 SNEGSKA (reference sequence). Unmatched junction bases numbered 7, after V lost 0 bases and J lost 4 bases. This CDR3 is CSARDRTSGRARYNEQFF. CDR3 coding DNA: TGCAGTGCTAGAGACCGGACTAGCGGGAGGGCGCGTTACAATGAGCAGTTCTTC.

A note on this clonotype: One end of the junction is discordant with germline, which a read error may explain. The chain carries TRBV7-7 and TRBJ2-3; 7 bases are shared with TRBD2. From germline, CDR1 is SSHAT and CDR2 FNYEAQ (reference sequence). This CDR3 is built from 15 residues. CDR3 DNA sequence: TGTGCTAGCAGCTTAGGGTCTAGCGGAGGAGATACGCAGTATTTT. This encodes CASSLGSSGGDTQYF.

V gene TRBV29-1 combines with J gene TRBJ1-1, with D possibly matching TRBD1 (5 bases). V was cut by 3 bases and J by 5 bases, with 10 bases left in between. Germline CDR1 reads SQVTM; CDR2 reads ANQGSEA. CDR3 length: 12 residues. The chain's CDR3 is CSVDIRGTEAFF. For the CDR3, the DNA is TGCAGCGTTGATATTAGGGGTACTGAAGCTTTCTTT. Full variable domain (missing parts from reference TRBV29-1 and TRBJ1-1): SAVISQKPSRDICQRGTSLTIQCQVDSQVTMMFWYRQQPGQSLTLIATANQGSEATYESGFVIDKFPISRPNLTFSTLTVSNMSPEDSSIYLCSVDIRGTEAFFGQGTRLTVV.

This clonotype was seen at least ten times. The chain employs TRBV7-3 and TRBJ2-2, with a tentative D call TRBD1 (6 bases). CDR1 and CDR2 (germline): SGHTA, FQGTGA. Trimming removed 5 bases from V and 5 bases from J, with 9 bases in between. This CDR3 region has 13 residues. The CDR3 reads CASSKQGTGELFF. The CDR3 DNA reads TGTGCCAGCAGCAAACAGGGTACCGGGGAGCTGTTTTTT. The full variable domain, in which reference TRBV7-3 and TRBJ2-2 provide the parts outside the CDR3, is GAGVSQTPSNKVTEKGKYVELRCDPISGHTALYWYRQSLGQGPEFLIYFQGTGAADDSGLPNDRFFAVRPEGSVSTLKIQRTERGDSAVYLCASSKQGTGELFFGEGSRLTVL.

This clonotype was seen a handful of times. Germline is not matched at one junction end, which may reflect a read error. The chain joins TRBV20-1 to TRBJ1-1; 8 positions match TRBD1. This CDR3 contains 13 residues. Germline assignment: CDR1 DFQATT and CDR2 SNEGSKA (reference sequence). CDR3: CSASTGGNSEAFF. The CDR3 DNA is TGCAGTGCTAGTACAGGGGGGAACTCTGAAGCTTTCTTT.

The chain uses TRBV6-2 or TRBV6-3 and TRBJ1-5, with D possibly being TRBD1 (6 bases). The CDR3 consists of 18 residues. The V gene lost 2 bases and the J gene lost 2 bases, with 19 bases spanning the gap. Germline V gives CDR1 MNHEY, CDR2 SVGEGT. CDR3 region: CASSYMPRGPSGNQPQHF. Written as DNA, the CDR3 is TGTGCCAGCAGTTACATGCCCAGGGGACCTTCAGGCAATCAGCCCCAGCATTTT.

The rearrangement links TRBV29-1 to TRBJ2-1; maybe TRBD1 (6 bases). The V end was cut by 4 bases, the J end by 4 bases, with 11 bases between. The CDR3 runs to 13 residues. Looked up from germline, CDR1 is SQVTM and CDR2 is ANQGSEA. CDR3 DNA: TGCAGCGTTGTCGCCACAGGGTACAATGAGCAGTTCTTC. It is translated as CSVVATGYNEQFF.

The V call is TRBV11-2, the J call TRBJ2-1, with no clear D. The V gene lost 5 bases and the J gene lost 5 bases, with 10 bases spanning the gap. CDR3 size: 13 residues. The germline gives CDR1 SGHAT, CDR2 FQNNGV. CDR3 DNA sequence: TGTGCCAGCAGCGAGGACCTTCACAATGAGCAGTTCTTC. This codes for CASSEDLHNEQFF.

This clonotype was seen a few times. This chain links TRBV3-1 with TRBJ1-2; a weak D match, TRBD1 (5 bases). The CDR3 runs to 14 residues. Trimming cost V 3 bases and J 2 bases, with 10 bases left between them. Germline values: CDR1 LGHDT, CDR2 YNNKEL (reference sequence). In nucleotides, the CDR3 is TGTGCCAGCAGCCACTTAAGACAGAACTATGGCTACACCTTC. Translated: CASSHLRQNYGYTF.